A selection of T cell receptor beta chains follows, all from one sample in a study of OX40 agonist ivuxolimab in advanced cancers. Sequencing used immunoSEQ multiplex PCR; TCRdb keeps in-frame clones, though not all of them. The sample lists 65,000 to 85,000 clones, approximately 85% seen once, with under 3% in the top ten. Sequences were derived from CD4+ or CD8+ T cells sorted from blood, sampled in a trial of the OX40 agonist ivuxolimab. The receptor set was obtained from an adult with an advanced solid tumor such as melanoma, head and neck, liver or kidney cancer. CDR3s include the opening cysteine and the closing phenylalanine or tryptophan. Fields, in order: CDR3 protein, CDR3 DNA, J gene, D gene, V gene, clone size. D genes are given only for firm matches. Some rows mark clone size as missing; the rest say once, few, many or name a class of expanded clone.

CASSDRDRGYEQYF,TGTGCCAGTAGCGACCGGGACAGGGGCTACGAGCAGTACTTC,TRBJ2-7,TRBD1,TRBV19,-
CASSHRLAPGAETQYF,TGTGCCAGCAGCCACCGGTTGGCCCCAGGGGCAGAGACCCAGTACTTC,TRBJ2-5,-,TRBV7-2,-
CASSLGQGRPEAFF,TGTGCCAGCAGCTTGGGACAGGGCCGGCCTGAAGCTTTCTTT,TRBJ1-1,TRBD1,TRBV5-4,once
CASSSDRENEKLFF,TGCGCCAGCAGCTCGGACAGGGAGAATGAAAAACTGTTTTTT,TRBJ1-4,TRBD1,TRBV5-1,-
CASSPHTGTGGSYEQFF,TGTGCCAGCAGCCCACACACCGGGACAGGGGGCTCGTATGAGCAGTTCTTC,TRBJ2-1,TRBD1,TRBV13,-
CASSLLGQGNTEAFF,TGTGCCAGCAGCTTATTGGGACAGGGGAACACTGAAGCTTTCTTT,TRBJ1-1,TRBD1,TRBV7-6,-
CASSLRGDRFRHEQFF,TGTGCCAGCAGCCTTAGGGGCGATCGGTTTAGGCATGAGCAGTTCTTC,TRBJ2-1,-,TRBV7-3,-
CASSVDPSGAEQYF,TGTGCCAGCAGCGTTGATCCCTCAGGGGCCGAGCAGTACTTC,TRBJ2-7,-,TRBV9,once
CASSLNHRQPQHF,TGTGCCAGCAGCTTAAACCACAGGCAGCCCCAGCATTTT,TRBJ1-5,-,TRBV7-2,-
CASTRQGYGYTF,TGTGCCAGTACCAGACAGGGCTATGGCTACACCTTC,TRBJ1-2,TRBD1,TRBV19,-
CASRRTGGAEQFF,TGTGCCAGCAGACGGACAGGGGGGGCTGAGCAGTTCTTC,TRBJ2-1,TRBD1,TRBV11-3,once
CASRDTYEQYF,TGTGCCAGCAGGGATACCTACGAGCAGTACTTC,TRBJ2-7,-,TRBV6-1,-
CAWVAPTSGGSWAQSYNEQFF,TGTGCCTGGGTGGCCCCGACTAGCGGGGGATCTTGGGCCCAGTCCTACAATGAGCAGTTCTTC,TRBJ2-1,TRBD2,TRBV30,-
CASSSEVEGGRGETQYF,TGTGCCAGCAGCTCGGAGGTTGAGGGGGGGCGTGGGGAGACCCAGTACTTC,TRBJ2-5,-,TRBV5-6,few
CAISDGVSNTEAFF,TGTGCCATCAGTGACGGAGTCTCGAACACTGAAGCTTTCTTT,TRBJ1-1,-,TRBV10-3,-
CASSLEQGAMNTEAFF,TGTGCCAGCAGCTTAGAACAGGGGGCGATGAACACTGAAGCTTTCTTT,TRBJ1-1,TRBD1,TRBV7-2,once
CSVRQKILNTEAFF,TGCAGCGTTAGACAGAAGATCTTGAACACTGAAGCTTTCTTT,TRBJ1-1,-,TRBV29-1,-
CASSMDSNQPQHF,TGTGCCAGCTCAATGGATAGCAATCAGCCCCAGCATTTT,TRBJ1-5,-,TRBV18,-
CASSPGGKNIQYF,TGTGCCAGCAGTCCCGGGGGGAAAAACATTCAGTACTTC,TRBJ2-4,TRBD2,TRBV14,few
CASSTRQTIYEQYF,TGTGCCAGCAGCACCCGACAGACTATCTACGAGCAGTACTTC,TRBJ2-7,-,TRBV5-6,-
CASSFSGGASEQFF,TGTGCCAGCAGCTTTAGCGGGGGGGCCTCTGAGCAGTTCTTC,TRBJ2-1,TRBD2,TRBV7-3,-
CASTKRDRDEKLFF,TGTGCCAGTACTAAACGGGACAGGGATGAAAAACTGTTTTTT,TRBJ1-4,TRBD1,TRBV19,-
CASSEGTGVGGYTF,TGTGCCAGCAGTGAAGGGACAGGGGTGGGTGGCTACACCTTC,TRBJ1-2,TRBD1,TRBV2,-
CATLPDTYEQYF,TGTGCCACCCTCCCAGATACCTACGAGCAGTACTTC,TRBJ2-7,-,TRBV6-1,-
CAWSLEGRAYNSPLHF,TGTGCCTGGAGTTTGGAGGGGCGGGCCTATAATTCACCCCTCCACTTT,TRBJ1-6,-,TRBV30,-
CASSQDRAGRNTEAFF,TGCGCCAGCAGCCAAGATCGGGCCGGGAGGAACACTGAAGCTTTCTTT,TRBJ1-1,-,TRBV4-1,-
CASSLTSVPGNTIYF,TGTGCCAGCAGCTTGACTTCGGTGCCTGGAAACACCATATATTTT,TRBJ1-3,-,TRBV7-8,-
CASEAGNEKLFF,TGTGCCAGCGAAGCGGGGAACGAAAAACTGTTTTTT,TRBJ1-4,-,TRBV19,-
CATRPGTGYEETQYF,TGTGCCACCAGACCCGGGACAGGGTATGAGGAGACCCAGTACTTC,TRBJ2-5,TRBD1,TRBV15,once
CASSLLGGGNYGYTF,TGTGCCAGCAGTTTATTAGGGGGCGGTAACTATGGCTACACCTTC,TRBJ1-2,TRBD1,TRBV28,-
CASRPETSGANVLTF,TGTGCCAGCAGACCTGAAACCTCTGGGGCCAACGTCCTGACTTTC,TRBJ2-6,-,TRBV14,-
CASSYSNQGSYGYTF,TGTGCCAGCAGTTACTCGAATCAGGGAAGCTATGGCTACACCTTC,TRBJ1-2,-,TRBV6-5,-
CASSLGSVGNTIYF,TGTGCCAGCAGCTTAGGGTCCGTGGGAAACACCATATATTTT,TRBJ1-3,-,TRBV11-2,-
CASSVEPRGQGYNEQFF,TGTGCCAGCAGCGTAGAGCCGAGGGGCCAAGGATACAATGAGCAGTTCTTC,TRBJ2-1,-,TRBV9,once
CASSLRPPEGEQYF,TGTGCCAGCAGTTTAAGACCCCCCGAGGGCGAGCAGTACTTC,TRBJ2-7,-,TRBV28,-
CASEITTNEKLFF,TGTGCCAGCGAGATTACAACTAATGAAAAACTGTTTTTT,TRBJ1-4,-,TRBV6-1,-
CAISDFIRAEAFF,TGTGCCATCAGTGACTTTATCAGGGCTGAAGCTTTCTTT,TRBJ1-1,-,TRBV10-3,few
CASSRGGLGTYNEQFF,TGTGCCAGCAGCCGCGGGGGGTTGGGCACTTACAATGAGCAGTTCTTC,TRBJ2-1,TRBD2,TRBV5-6,-
CASSFLDRGLYEQYF,TGTGCCAGCAGCTTCCTCGACAGGGGTCTATACGAGCAGTACTTC,TRBJ2-7,TRBD1,TRBV5-4,-
CASSPQSDRVGEQYF,TGCGCCAGCAGCCCTCAAAGCGACAGGGTAGGAGAGCAGTACTTC,TRBJ2-7,TRBD1,TRBV5-1,-
CASRRFPWESSYNEQFF,TGTGCCAGCAGGCGCTTCCCATGGGAGAGCTCCTACAATGAGCAGTTCTTC,TRBJ2-1,-,TRBV2,-
CASGPGLAGGLYPDTQYF,TGCGCCAGCGGCCCGGGACTAGCGGGGGGGCTTTATCCAGATACGCAGTATTTT,TRBJ2-3,TRBD2,TRBV5-1,-
CASSQDHRVGYGYTF,TGTGCCAGCAGCCAAGATCACAGGGTTGGCTATGGCTACACCTTC,TRBJ1-2,-,TRBV14,-
CASSLQGQSNTEAFF,TGTGCCAGCAGTCTTCAGGGACAGTCGAACACTGAAGCTTTCTTT,TRBJ1-1,TRBD1,TRBV2,-
CASSLVSGLGGYTF,TGTGCCAGCAGCTTAGTTTCAGGGCTAGGAGGCTACACCTTC,TRBJ1-2,-,TRBV7-8,-
CASSYTGRNQPQHF,TGTGCCAGCAGTTACACAGGGAGGAACCAGCCCCAGCATTTT,TRBJ1-5,-,TRBV6-6,-
CASSLGRDGQPQHF,TGTGCCAGTAGTTTAGGCAGGGATGGGCAGCCCCAGCATTTT,TRBJ1-5,-,TRBV19,-
CASSPYGQAGEKLFF,TGTGCCAGCAGCCCATACGGGCAGGCGGGGGAAAAACTGTTTTTT,TRBJ1-4,-,TRBV5-4,-
CASSSVYEQYF,TGTGCCAGCAGTTCAGTATACGAGCAGTACTTC,TRBJ2-7,-,TRBV6-6,-
CASRTGQGNGYTF,TGCGCCAGCAGGACGGGACAGGGTAATGGCTACACCTTC,TRBJ1-2,TRBD1,TRBV5-1,-
CASSPILKGDGYTF,TGCGCCAGCAGCCCTATTCTAAAAGGGGATGGCTACACCTTC,TRBJ1-2,-,TRBV4-1,-
CASSLGQGSGYTF,TGTGCCAGCAGTTTGGGACAGGGGTCGGGCTACACCTTC,TRBJ1-2,TRBD1,TRBV27,-